This T cell receptor beta chain was documented in a study of regulatory T cells in long-lasting Graves disease. Study results and limitations: Persistent patients shared about 2,800 public clonotypes among themselves. Newly diagnosed patients shared fewer, at about 890. The study found TRBV28, TRBJ1-2 and TRBJ2-5 favored in persistent disease.

The CDR3 sequence is 14 residues long. Germline assignment: CDR1 DFQATT and CDR2 SNEGSKA (reference sequence). Combining iRepertoire HTBI primers with Arm-PCR of CDR3 regions, the authors built TCR beta libraries. TCRdb analysed the multiplex PCR reads with MiXCR anew, one entry per CDR3 protein. The sample consists of roughly 430,000 distinct CDR3 sequences, about 15% of them appearing once. This clonotype was counted many times. Its specificity is unknown. An end of the junction does not agree with germline; a read error may underlie this. Time point noted: newly diagnosed GD, antithyroid drugs for less than 3 months. PBMC-derived RNA was used for the TCR library. Patients all came to the study from an endocrinology department in Xi'an, China. This sample was shared with a second study, whose subject was T cells in Graves' hyperthyroidism and ophthalmopathy. That study reports: A first-round RT-PCR of the TCR CDR3 used the HTBI primer set.

The clonotype comes from a woman between 25 and 40 years old with Graves disease. V usage is TRBV20-1 and J usage is TRBJ2-1; possible D gene TRBD2, 6 bases. The sequenced sample was peripheral blood mononuclear cells (PBMCs), obtained at new diagnosis, from a patient treated with antithyroid drugs. The CDR3 DNA sequence: TGCAGTGCTAGAGAACTAGCCTCCTCCAATGAGCAGTTCTTC. Translated: CSARELASSNEQFF.